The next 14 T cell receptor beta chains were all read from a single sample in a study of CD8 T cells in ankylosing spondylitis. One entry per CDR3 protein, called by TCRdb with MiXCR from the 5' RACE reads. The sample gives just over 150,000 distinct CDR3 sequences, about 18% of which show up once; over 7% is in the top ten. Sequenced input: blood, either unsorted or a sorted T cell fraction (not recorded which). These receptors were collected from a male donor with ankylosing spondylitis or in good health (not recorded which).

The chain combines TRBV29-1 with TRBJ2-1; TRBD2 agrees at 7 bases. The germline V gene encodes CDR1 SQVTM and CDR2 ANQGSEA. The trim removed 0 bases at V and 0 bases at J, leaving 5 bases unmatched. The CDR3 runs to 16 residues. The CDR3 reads CSVEEWASGSYNEQFF. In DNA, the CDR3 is TGCAGCGTTGAAGAGTGGGCTAGCGGCTCCTACAATGAGCAGTTCTTC.

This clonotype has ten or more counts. CDR3 amino acids: CASSLGRTDTQYF. The CDR3 DNA reads as TGTGCCAGCAGCCTCGGGCGAACAGATACGCAGTATTTT. The chain joins TRBV3-1 to TRBJ2-3, with D uncertain. V lost 4 bases and J lost 3, with 8 bases in between. The CDR3 loop spans 13 amino acids. Germline V gene lookup returns CDR1 LGHDT and CDR2 YNNKEL (reference sequence).

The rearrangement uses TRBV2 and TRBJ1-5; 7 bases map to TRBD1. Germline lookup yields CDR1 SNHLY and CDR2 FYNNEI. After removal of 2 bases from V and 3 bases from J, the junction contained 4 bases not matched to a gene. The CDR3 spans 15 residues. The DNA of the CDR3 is TGTGCCAGCAGTGAAACCAGGGGGAACAATCAGCCCCAGCATTTT. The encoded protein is CASSETRGNNQPQHF.

CDR3 loop: CASSLSPGTDTQYF. The CDR3 DNA reads TGCGCCAGCAGCCTATCCCCGGGCACAGATACGCAGTATTTT. The V call is TRBV5-1, the J call TRBJ2-3; D is ambiguous. CDR1 SGHRS and CDR2 YFSETQ come from the germline V gene. This CDR3 is 14 amino acids long. V was clipped by 4 bases and J by 1 base, with 10 bases between them.

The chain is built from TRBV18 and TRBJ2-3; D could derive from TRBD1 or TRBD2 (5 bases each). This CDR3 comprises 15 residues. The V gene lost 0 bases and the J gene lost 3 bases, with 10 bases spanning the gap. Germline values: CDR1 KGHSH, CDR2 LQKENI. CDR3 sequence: CASSPPGEFTDTQYF. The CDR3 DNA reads TGTGCCAGCTCACCACCGGGGGAGTTTACAGATACGCAGTATTTT.

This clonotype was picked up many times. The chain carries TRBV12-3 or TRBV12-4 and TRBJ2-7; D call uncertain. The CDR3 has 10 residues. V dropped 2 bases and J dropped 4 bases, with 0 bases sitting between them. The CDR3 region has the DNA TGTGCCAGCAGTTTATACGAGCAGTACTTC. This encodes CASSLYEQYF.

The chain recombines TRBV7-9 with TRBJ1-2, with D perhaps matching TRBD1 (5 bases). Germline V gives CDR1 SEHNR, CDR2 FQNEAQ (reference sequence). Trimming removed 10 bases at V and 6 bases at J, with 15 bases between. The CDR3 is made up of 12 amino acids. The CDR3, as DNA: TGTGCCACAGTGGGGCTAGAGGATGGCTACACCTTC. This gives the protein CATVGLEDGYTF. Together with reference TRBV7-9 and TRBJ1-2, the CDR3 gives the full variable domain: DTGVSQNPRHKITKRGQNVTFRCDPISEHNRLYWYRQTLGQGPEFLTYFQNEAQLEKSRLLSDRFSAERPKGSFSTLEIQRTEQGDSAMYLCATVGLEDGYTFGSGTRLTVV.

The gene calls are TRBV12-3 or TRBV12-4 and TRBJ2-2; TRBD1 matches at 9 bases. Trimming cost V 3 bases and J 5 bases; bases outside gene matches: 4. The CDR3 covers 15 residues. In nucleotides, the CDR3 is TGTGCCAGCAGTTTCGCTGGACAGGGGACCGGGGAGCTGTTTTTT. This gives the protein CASSFAGQGTGELFF.

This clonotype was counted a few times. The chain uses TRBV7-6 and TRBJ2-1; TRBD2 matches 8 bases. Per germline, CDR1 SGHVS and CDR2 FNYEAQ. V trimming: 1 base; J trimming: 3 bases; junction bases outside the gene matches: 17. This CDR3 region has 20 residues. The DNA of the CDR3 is TGTGCCAGCAGCTTAGTTCCGTTACGAGATGGACTAGCTTTCTACAATGAGCAGTTCTTC. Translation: CASSLVPLRDGLAFYNEQFF.

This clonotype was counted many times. CDR3 amino acids: CAISESSGLGTEAFF. The CDR3 nucleotides read TGTGCCATCAGTGAGTCGAGCGGGCTTGGGACTGAAGCTTTCTTT. V usage is TRBV10-3 and J usage is TRBJ1-1; no firm D call. The CDR3 runs to 15 residues. Germline CDR1 ENHRY, CDR2 SYGVKD. V gave up 0 bases and J gave up 5 bases, with 13 bases separating them.

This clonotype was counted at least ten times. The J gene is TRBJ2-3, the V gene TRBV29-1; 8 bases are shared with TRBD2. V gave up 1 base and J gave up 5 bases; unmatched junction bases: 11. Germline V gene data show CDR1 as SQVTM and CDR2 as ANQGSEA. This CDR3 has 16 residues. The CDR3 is CSVEGPSGRGVDTQYF. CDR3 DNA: TGCAGCGTTGAAGGCCCCAGCGGGAGAGGGGTAGATACGCAGTATTTT.

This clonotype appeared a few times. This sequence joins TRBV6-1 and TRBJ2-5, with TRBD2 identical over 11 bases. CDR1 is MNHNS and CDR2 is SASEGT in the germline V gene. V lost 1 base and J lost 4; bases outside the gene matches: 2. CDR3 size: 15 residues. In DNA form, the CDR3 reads TGTGCCAGCAGTGAAGGACTAGCGGGATCAGAGACCCAGTACTTC. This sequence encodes CASSEGLAGSETQYF.

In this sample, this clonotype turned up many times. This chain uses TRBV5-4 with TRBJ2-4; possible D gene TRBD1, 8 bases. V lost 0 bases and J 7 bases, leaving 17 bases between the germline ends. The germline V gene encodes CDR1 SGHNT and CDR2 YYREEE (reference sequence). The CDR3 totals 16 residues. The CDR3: CASSLGYRGGENIQYF. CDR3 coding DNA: TGTGCCAGCAGCTTGGGTTACAGGGGGGGAGAGAACATTCAGTACTTC.

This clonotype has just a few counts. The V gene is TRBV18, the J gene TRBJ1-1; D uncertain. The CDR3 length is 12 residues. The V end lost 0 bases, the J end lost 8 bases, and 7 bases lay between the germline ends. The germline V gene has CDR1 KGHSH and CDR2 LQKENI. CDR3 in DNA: TGTGCCAGCTCACCACCGCAAAGGGAAGCTTTCTTT. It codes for CASSPPQREAFF.